The clone carrying this T cell receptor (beta chain) was seen more than once but under ten times. What it binds is unknown. This specimen belongs to a study of identical twins. Study-wide findings and caveats: Insertions were fewer in abundant cord blood beta clonotypes, whereas memory repertoires showed none of this pattern. Modelling underestimated the level of out-of-frame TCR alpha sharing observed in monozygotic twins. Excess twin sharing in beta out-of-frame sequences was weaker.

TCRdb re-called the 5' RACE reads through MiXCR, storing one row per CDR3 protein. The sample records nearly 650,000 distinct CDR3 sequences, under 8.5% being singletons. The CDR3 covers 14 residues. Trimming cost V 8 bases and J 4 bases; bases outside gene matches: 2. CDR1 is SEHNR, CDR2 FQNEAQ, per germline (reference sequence). The same sample was also used in a study of yellow fever vaccine responses in identical twins.

The sample consisted of PBMCs. The V gene is TRBV7-9, the J gene TRBJ2-5; TRBD2 agrees at 15 bases. The TCR was taken from a woman aged 18-29 years in good health. The CDR3 bases are TGTGCCAGCCAGGGACTAGCGGGGGGAGAGACCCAGTACTTC. It yields the protein CASQGLAGGETQYF.